This TCR beta chain emerged from a study of Tregs in tolerant kidney transplant recipients. Study-level points and caveats: No direct test of biological reproducibility was done here.

CD4+CD25+CD127- Tregs, CD4+CD25- non-Tregs, CD4 and CD8 cells were sorted. Per germline, CDR1 MNHNY and CDR2 SVGAGI (reference sequence). Losses at the gene ends were 4 bases for V and 4 bases for J; bases not matched to a gene: 3. CDR3 length equals 14 residues. The protocol was immunoSEQ multiplex PCR, while the TCRdb copy is restricted to in-frame clones and leaves out a portion. The table records some 66,000 clones, 80% to 95% of them present only once. To note about this clone: The antigen remains undetermined.

The rearrangement uses TRBV6-6 and TRBJ2-7; 11 bases align to TRBD1. The specimen was CD8+ T cells from blood, collected before the transplant. The sequence was obtained from a human donor who received a combined kidney and bone marrow transplant. CDR3 DNA sequence: TGTGCCAGCAGTTCCCGGGACAGGGGGTACGAGCAGTACTTC. Translation gives CASSSRDRGYEQYF.